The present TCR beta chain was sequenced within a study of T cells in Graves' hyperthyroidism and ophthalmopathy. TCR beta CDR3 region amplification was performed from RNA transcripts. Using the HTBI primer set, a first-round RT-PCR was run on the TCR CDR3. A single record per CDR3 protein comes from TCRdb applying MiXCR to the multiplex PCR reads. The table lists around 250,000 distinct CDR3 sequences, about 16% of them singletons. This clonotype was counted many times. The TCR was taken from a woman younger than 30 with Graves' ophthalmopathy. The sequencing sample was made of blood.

The CDR3 is CASSLYSSHPYNSPLHF. The CDR3 bases are TGTGCCAGCAGCTTATATAGTAGCCACCCCTATAATTCACCCCTCCACTTT. V gene TRBV7-2 combines with J gene TRBJ1-6; D gene uncertain. The CDR3 is made up of 17 amino acids. The germline gives CDR1 SGHTA, CDR2 FQGNSA. V lost 2 bases and J 2 bases, leaving 13 bases between the germline ends. Full variable domain (outside the CDR3, taken from reference TRBV7-2 and TRBJ1-6): GAGVSQSPSNKVTEKGKDVELRCDPISGHTALYWYRQSLGQGLEFLIYFQGNSAPDKSGLPSDRFSAERTGGSVSTLTIQRTQQEDSAVYLCASSLYSSHPYNSPLHFGNGTRLTVT.